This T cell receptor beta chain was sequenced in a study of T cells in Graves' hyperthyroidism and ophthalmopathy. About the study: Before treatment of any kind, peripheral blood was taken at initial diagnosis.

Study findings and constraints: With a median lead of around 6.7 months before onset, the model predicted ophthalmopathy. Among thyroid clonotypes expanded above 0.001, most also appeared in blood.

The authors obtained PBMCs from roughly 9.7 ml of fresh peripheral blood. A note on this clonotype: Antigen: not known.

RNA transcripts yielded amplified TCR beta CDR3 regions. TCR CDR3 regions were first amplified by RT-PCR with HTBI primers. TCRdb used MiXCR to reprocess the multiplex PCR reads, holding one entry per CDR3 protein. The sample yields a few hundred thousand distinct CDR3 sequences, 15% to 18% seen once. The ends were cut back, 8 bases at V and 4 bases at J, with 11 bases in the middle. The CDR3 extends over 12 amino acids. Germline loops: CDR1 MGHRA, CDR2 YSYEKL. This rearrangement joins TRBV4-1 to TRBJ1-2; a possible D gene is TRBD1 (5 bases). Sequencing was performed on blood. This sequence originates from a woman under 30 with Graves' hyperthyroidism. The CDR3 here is CASPGSVYGYTF. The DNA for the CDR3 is TGCGCCAGCCCAGGGTCGGTCTATGGCTACACCTTC.